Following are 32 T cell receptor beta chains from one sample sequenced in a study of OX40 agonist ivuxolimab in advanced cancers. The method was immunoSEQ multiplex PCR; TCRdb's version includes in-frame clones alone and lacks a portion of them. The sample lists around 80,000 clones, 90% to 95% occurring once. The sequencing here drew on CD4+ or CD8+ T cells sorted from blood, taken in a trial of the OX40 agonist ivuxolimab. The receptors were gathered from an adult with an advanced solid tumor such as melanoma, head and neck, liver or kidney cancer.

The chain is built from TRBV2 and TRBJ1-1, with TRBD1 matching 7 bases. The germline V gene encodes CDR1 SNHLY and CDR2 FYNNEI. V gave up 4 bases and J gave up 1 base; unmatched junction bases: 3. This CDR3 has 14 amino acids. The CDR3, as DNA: TGTGCCAGCAGTGTACGGACAGGGAACACTGAAGCTTTCTTT. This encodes CASSVRTGNTEAFF.

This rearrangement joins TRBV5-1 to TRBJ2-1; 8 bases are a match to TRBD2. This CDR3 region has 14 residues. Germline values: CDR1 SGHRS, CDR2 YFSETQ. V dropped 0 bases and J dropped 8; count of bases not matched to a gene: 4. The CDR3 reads CASSLGGLAHEQFF. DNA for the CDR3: TGCGCCAGCAGCTTGGGCGGACTAGCCCATGAGCAGTTCTTC.

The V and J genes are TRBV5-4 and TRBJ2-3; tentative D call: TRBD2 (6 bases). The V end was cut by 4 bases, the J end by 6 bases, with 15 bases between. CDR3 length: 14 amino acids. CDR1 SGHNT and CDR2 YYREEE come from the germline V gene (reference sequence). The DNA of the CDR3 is TGTGCCAGCAGCCCTGGCGGGGCTACGGATACGCAGTATTTT. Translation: CASSPGGATDTQYF.

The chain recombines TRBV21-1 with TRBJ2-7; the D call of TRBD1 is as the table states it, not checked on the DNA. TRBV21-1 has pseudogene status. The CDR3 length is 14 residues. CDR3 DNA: TGTGCCAGCCGGAATCCCCGGGACACCGGCGAGCAGTACTTC. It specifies CASRNPRDTGEQYF.

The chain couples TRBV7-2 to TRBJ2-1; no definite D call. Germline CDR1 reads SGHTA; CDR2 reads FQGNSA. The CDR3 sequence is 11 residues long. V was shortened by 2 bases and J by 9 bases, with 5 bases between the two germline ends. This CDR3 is CASSLYSEQFF. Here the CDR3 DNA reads TGTGCCAGCAGCTTATATAGTGAGCAGTTCTTC.

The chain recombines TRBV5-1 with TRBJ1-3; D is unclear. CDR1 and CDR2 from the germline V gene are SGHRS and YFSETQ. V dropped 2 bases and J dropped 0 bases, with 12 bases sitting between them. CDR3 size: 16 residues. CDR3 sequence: CASSLGQLTSGNTIYF. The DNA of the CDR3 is TGCGCCAGCAGCTTAGGGCAATTAACCTCTGGAAACACCATATATTTT.

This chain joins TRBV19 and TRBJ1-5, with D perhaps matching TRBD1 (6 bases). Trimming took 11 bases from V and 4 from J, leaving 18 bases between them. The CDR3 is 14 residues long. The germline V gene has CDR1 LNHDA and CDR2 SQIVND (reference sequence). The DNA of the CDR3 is TGTGCCGCTAGTCACAGGGAATTAAATCAGCCCCAGCATTTT. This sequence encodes CAASHRELNQPQHF.

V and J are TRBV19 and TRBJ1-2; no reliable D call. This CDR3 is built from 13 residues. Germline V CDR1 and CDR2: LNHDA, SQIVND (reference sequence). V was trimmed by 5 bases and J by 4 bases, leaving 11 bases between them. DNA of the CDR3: TGTGCCAGTAGTGCCACCGGGCTCTATGGCTACACCTTC. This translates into CASSATGLYGYTF.

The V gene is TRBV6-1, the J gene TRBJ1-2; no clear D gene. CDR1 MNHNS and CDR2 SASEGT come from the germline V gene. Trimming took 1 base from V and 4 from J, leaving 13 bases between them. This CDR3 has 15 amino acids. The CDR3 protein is CASSEGHRQSYGYTF. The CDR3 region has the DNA TGTGCCAGCAGTGAAGGACATCGGCAGTCCTATGGCTACACCTTC.

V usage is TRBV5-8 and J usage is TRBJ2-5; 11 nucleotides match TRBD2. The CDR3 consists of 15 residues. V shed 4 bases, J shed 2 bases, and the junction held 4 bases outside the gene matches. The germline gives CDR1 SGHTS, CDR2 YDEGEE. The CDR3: CASSLGTSGQETQYF. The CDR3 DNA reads TGTGCCAGCAGCCTAGGGACTAGCGGACAAGAGACCCAGTACTTC.

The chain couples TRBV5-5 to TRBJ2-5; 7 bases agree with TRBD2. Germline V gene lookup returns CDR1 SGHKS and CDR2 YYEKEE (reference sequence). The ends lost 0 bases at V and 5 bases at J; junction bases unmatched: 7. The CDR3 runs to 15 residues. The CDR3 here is CASSLEGTTYETQYF. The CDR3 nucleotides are TGTGCCAGCAGCTTGGAGGGGACTACGTACGAGACCCAGTACTTC.

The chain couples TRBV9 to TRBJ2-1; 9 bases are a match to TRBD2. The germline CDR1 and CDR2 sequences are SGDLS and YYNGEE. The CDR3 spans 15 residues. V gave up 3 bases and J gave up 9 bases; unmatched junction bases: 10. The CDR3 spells CASSGAGTSFSEQFF. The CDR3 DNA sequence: TGTGCCAGCAGCGGTGCCGGGACTAGCTTTAGTGAGCAGTTCTTC.

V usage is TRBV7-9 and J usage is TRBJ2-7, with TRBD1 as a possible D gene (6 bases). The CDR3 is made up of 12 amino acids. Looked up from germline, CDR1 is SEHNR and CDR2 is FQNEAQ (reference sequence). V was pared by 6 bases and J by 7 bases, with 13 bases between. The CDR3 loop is CASRPGVGEQYF. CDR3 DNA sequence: TGTGCCAGCAGACCAGGGGTTGGAGAGCAGTACTTC.

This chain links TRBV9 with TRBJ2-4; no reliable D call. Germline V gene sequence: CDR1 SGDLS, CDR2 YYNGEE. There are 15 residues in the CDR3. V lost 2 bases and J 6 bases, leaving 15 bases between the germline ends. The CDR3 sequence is CASSVGILPPNIQYF. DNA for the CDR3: TGTGCCAGCAGCGTTGGGATCCTTCCTCCAAACATTCAGTACTTC.

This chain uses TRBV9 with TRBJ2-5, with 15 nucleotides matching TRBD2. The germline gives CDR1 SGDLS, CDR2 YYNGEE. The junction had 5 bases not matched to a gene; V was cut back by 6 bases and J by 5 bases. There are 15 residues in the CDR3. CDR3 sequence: CASTIGTSGRETQYF. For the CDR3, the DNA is TGTGCCAGCACTATAGGGACTAGCGGGAGGGAGACCCAGTACTTC.

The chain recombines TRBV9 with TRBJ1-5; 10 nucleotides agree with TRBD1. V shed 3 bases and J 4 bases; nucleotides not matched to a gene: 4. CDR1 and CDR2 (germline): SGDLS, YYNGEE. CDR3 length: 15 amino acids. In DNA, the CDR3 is TGTGCCAGCAGCGGACAGGGGGCGCGGAATCAGCCCCAGCATTTT. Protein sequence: CASSGQGARNQPQHF.

This CDR3 is CASSLPGQEQYF. The CDR3 nucleotides read TGTGCCAGCAGCTTACCCGGACAGGAGCAGTACTTC. The chain combines TRBV7-9 with TRBJ2-7, with TRBD1 as a possible D gene (6 bases). V lost 2 bases and J 7 bases, leaving 9 bases between the germline ends. The CDR3 has 12 amino acids. Germline loops: CDR1 SEHNR, CDR2 FQNEAQ (reference sequence).

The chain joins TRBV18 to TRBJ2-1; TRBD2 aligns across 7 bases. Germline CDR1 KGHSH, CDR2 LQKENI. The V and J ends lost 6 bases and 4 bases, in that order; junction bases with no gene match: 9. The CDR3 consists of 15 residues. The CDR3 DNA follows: TGTGCCAGCTCTCCTAAGCGGGAAGGGTACAATGAGCAGTTCTTC. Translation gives CASSPKREGYNEQFF.

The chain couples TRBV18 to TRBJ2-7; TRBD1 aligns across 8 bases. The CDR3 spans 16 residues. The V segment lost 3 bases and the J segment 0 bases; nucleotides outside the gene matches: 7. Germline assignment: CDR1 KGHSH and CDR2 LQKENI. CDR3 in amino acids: CASSPSRDRFSYEQYF. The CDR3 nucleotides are TGTGCCAGCTCACCGTCGAGGGACAGGTTCTCCTACGAGCAGTACTTC. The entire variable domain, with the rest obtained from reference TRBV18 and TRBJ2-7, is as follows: NAGVMQNPRHLVRRRGQEARLRCSPMKGHSHVYWYRQLPEEGLKFMVYLQKENIIDESGMPKERFSAEFPKEGPSILRIQQVVRGDSAAYFCASSPSRDRFSYEQYFGPGTRLTVT.

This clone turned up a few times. The chain's CDR3 is CSVGTSGTYEQYF. The CDR3 coding sequence is TGCAGCGTTGGGACTAGCGGGACCTACGAGCAGTACTTC. This chain links TRBV29-1 with TRBJ2-7, with 12 bases lining up with TRBD2. Trimming took 4 bases from V and 2 from J; bases not matched to a gene: 0. Germline loops: CDR1 SQVTM, CDR2 ANQGSEA. The CDR3 has 13 residues.

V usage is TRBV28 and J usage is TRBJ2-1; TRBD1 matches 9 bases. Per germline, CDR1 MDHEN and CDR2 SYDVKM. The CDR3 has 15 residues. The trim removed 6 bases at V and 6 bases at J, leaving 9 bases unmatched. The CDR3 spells CASSSAGTGLNEQFF. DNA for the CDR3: TGTGCCAGCAGCAGTGCCGGGACAGGGCTCAATGAGCAGTTCTTC. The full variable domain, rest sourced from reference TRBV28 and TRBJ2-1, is DVKVTQSSRYLVKRTGEKVFLECVQDMDHENMFWYRQDPGLGLRLIYFSYDVKMKEKGDIPEGYSVSREKKERFSLILESASTNQTSMYLCASSSAGTGLNEQFFGPGTRLTVL.

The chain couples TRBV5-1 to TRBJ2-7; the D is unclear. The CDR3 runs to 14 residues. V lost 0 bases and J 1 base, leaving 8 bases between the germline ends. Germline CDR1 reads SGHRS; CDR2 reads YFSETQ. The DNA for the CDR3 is TGCGCCAGCAGCTTGGAAGGGTTATCCTACGAGCAGTACTTC. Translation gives CASSLEGLSYEQYF.

CDR3 amino acids: CASQPRALTSYEQYF. The CDR3 bases are TGTGCCAGTCAACCACGGGCCCTCACCTCCTACGAGCAGTACTTC. This sequence joins TRBV6-8 and TRBJ2-7; D not resolved. The germline V and J ends were trimmed by 9 bases and 0 bases, with 18 bases remaining between them. In germline, CDR1 is MNHGY, CDR2 SAAAGT. This CDR3 region has 15 residues.

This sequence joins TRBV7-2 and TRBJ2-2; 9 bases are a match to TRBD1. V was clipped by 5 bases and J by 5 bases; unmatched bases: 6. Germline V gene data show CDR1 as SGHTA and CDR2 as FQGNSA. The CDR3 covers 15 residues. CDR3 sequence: CASSPRQGETGELFF. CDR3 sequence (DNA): TGTGCCAGCAGCCCTCGACAGGGGGAGACCGGGGAGCTGTTTTTT.

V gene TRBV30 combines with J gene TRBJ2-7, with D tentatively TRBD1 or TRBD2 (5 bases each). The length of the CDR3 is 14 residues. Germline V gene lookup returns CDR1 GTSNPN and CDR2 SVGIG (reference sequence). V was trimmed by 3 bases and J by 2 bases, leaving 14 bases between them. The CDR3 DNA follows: TGTGCCTGGAGCCCGGGACCCAACACCTACGAGCAGTACTTC. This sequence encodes CAWSPGPNTYEQYF. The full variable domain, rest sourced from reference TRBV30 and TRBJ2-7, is SQTIHQWPATLVQPVGSPLSLECTVEGTSNPNLYWYRQAAGRGLQLLFYSVGIGQISSEVPQNLSASRPQDRQFILSSKKLLLSDSGFYLCAWSPGPNTYEQYFGPGTRLTVT.

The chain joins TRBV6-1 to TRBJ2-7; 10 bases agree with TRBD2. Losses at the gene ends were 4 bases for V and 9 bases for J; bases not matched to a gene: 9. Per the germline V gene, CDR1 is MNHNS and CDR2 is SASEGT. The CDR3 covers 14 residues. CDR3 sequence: CASSAYTSGTPQYF. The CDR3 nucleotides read TGTGCCAGCAGTGCGTATACTAGCGGGACACCGCAGTACTTC.

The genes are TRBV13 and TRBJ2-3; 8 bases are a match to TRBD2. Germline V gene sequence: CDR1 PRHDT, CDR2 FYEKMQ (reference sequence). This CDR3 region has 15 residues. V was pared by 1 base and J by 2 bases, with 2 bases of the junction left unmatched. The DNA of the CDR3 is TGTGCCAGCAGCTTAGCGGGAGGGAACACAGATACGCAGTATTTT. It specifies CASSLAGGNTDTQYF. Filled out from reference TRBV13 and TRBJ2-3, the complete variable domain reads AAGVIQSPRHLIKEKRETATLKCYPIPRHDTVYWYQQGPGQDPQFLISFYEKMQSDKGSIPDRFSAQQFSDYHSELNMSSLELGDSALYFCASSLAGGNTDTQYFGPGTRLTVL.

The CDR3 is CASTGQDTDTQYF. CDR3 DNA sequence: TGTGCCAGCACGGGACAGGACACAGATACGCAGTATTTT. The chain carries TRBV19 and TRBJ2-3; 8 bases map to TRBD1. The V segment lost 9 bases and the J segment 2 bases; nucleotides outside the gene matches: 4. Germline V gene sequence: CDR1 LNHDA, CDR2 SQIVND (reference sequence). The CDR3 has 13 residues.

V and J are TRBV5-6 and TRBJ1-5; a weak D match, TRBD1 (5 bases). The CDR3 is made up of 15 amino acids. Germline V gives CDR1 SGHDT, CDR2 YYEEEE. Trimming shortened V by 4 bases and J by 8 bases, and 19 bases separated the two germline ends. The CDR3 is CASSARFGGSKPQHF. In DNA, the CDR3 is TGTGCCAGCAGCGCCAGATTTGGGGGTTCCAAGCCCCAGCATTTT.

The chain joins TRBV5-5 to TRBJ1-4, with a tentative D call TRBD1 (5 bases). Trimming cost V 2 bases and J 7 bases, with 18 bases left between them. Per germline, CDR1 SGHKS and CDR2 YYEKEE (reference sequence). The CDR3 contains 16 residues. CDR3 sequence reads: CASSFLGGIYAEKLFF. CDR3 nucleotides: TGTGCCAGCAGCTTCCTCGGGGGTATATACGCTGAAAAACTGTTTTTT.

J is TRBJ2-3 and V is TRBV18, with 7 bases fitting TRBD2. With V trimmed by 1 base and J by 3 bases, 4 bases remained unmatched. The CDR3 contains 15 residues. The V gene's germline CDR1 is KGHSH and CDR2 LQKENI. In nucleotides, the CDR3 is TGTGCCAGCTCACCACAGGAGGGAGGGACAGATACGCAGTATTTT. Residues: CASSPQEGGTDTQYF.

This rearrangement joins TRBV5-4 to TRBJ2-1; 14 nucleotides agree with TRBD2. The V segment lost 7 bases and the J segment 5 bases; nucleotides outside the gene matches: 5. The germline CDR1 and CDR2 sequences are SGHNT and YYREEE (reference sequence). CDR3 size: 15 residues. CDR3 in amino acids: CASRLAGGPNNEQFF. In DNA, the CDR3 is TGTGCCAGCCGACTAGCGGGAGGGCCAAACAATGAGCAGTTCTTC.